This is a list of T cell receptor beta chains from one sample in a study of Ad26.COV2.S vaccination and SARS-CoV-2 variants. Clones were sequenced by immunoSEQ multiplex PCR, and TCRdb holds only the in-frame ones, with some missing. This sample has hundreds of thousands of clones, with roughly 86% found just once. Sequencing was performed on peripheral blood, taken in a trial of Ad26.COV2.S vaccine versus placebo. These receptors all come from a person aged 18-65 years who received the Ad26.COV2.S COVID-19 vaccine or a placebo. Both conserved end residues are part of each CDR3. A D gene is named only where the DNA matches it firmly. Clone size is not always given. Where it is, it says once, few, many or a class for expanded clones.

CDR3 length	D gene	clone size	V gene	J gene	CDR3 DNA	CDR3 protein
13	-	-	TRBV27	TRBJ1-6	TGTGCCAGCAGTTTATACGGAAGTTCACCCCTCCACTTT	CASSLYGSSPLHF
14	-	-	TRBV7-2	TRBJ2-3	TGTGCCAGCAGCTTATTGGGGGGCACAGATACGCAGTATTTT	CASSLLGGTDTQYF
13	-	-	TRBV10-3	TRBJ1-1	TGTGCCACCCACGGGACGGAGAACACTGAAGCTTTCTTT	CATHGTENTEAFF
11	-	-	TRBV19	TRBJ2-2	TGTGCCAGTAGTATCCACGGGGAGCTGTTTTTT	CASSIHGELFF
13	TRBD1	once	TRBV11-2	TRBJ2-7	TGTGCCAGCAGCTTTGGACAGGCCTACGAGCAGTACTTC	CASSFGQAYEQYF
13	-	-	TRBV7-2	TRBJ1-5	TGTGCCAGCAGCTTAGCATTGGATCAGCCCCAGCATTTT	CASSLALDQPQHF
15	TRBD2	-	TRBV2	TRBJ2-5	TGTGCCAGCAGTGAACGCCTAGCGGGGAGAGAGACCCAGTACTTC	CASSERLAGRETQYF
14	-	-	TRBV7-8	TRBJ2-1	TGTGCCAGCAGCTTAGTAGGCGGCTACAATGAGCAGTTCTTC	CASSLVGGYNEQFF
14	-	-	TRBV2	TRBJ2-3	TGTGCCAGCAGAGTCCAGGGATCCACAGATACGCAGTATTTT	CASRVQGSTDTQYF
18	-	-	TRBV28	TRBJ2-6	TGTGCCAGCACCGCCAGGGAGGGGGCCCCCTCTGGGGCCAACGTCCTGACTTTC	CASTAREGAPSGANVLTF
15	-	-	TRBV6-4	TRBJ2-2	TGTGCCAGCAGTGACGTGGCGGATAACACCGGGGAGCTGTTTTTT	CASSDVADNTGELFF
17	TRBD1	-	TRBV5-1	TRBJ2-2	TGCGCCAGCAGACGGACCGAACAGGGGTCGGGCACCGGGGAGCTGTTTTTT	CASRRTEQGSGTGELFF
14	TRBD1	-	TRBV5-1	TRBJ2-5	TGCGCCAGCAGCTTGGGGACAGGGAAAGAGACCCAGTACTTC	CASSLGTGKETQYF